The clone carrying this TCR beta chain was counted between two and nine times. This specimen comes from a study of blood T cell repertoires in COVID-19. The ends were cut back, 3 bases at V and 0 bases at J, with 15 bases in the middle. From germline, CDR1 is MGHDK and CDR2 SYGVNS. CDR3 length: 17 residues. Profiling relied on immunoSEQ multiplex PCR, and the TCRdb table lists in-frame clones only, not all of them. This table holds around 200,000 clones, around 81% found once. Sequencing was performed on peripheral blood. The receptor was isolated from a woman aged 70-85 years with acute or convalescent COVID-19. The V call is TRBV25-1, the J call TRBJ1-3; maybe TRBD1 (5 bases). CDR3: CASSDSRQWSSGNTIYF. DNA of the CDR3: TGTGCCAGCAGTGATTCTAGACAGTGGAGCTCTGGAAACACCATATATTTT. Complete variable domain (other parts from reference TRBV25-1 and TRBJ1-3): EADIYQTPRYLVIGTGKKITLECSQTMGHDKMYWYQQDPGMELHLIHYSYGVNSTEKGDLSSESTVSRIRTEHFPLTLESARPSHTSQYLCASSDSRQWSSGNTIYFGEGSWLTVV.